What follows are 32 T cell receptor beta chains derived from one specimen sequenced in a study of T cells in localized non-small cell lung cancer. Sequencing was performed with immunoSEQ multiplex PCR; in TCRdb, only in-frame clones are kept and a portion is missing. The sample consists of some 130,000 clones, about 89% of them appearing once. Here the sequenced sample was peripheral blood, taken before any cancer treatment. The source of these receptors is a female donor aged 60 or older with stage I lung adenocarcinoma.

There are a few counts of this clone. The J gene is TRBJ1-1, the V gene TRBV2, with D possibly TRBD1 on 5 matching bases. This CDR3 is 13 amino acids long. The V and J ends lost 4 bases and 7 bases respectively, with 13 bases between them. Germline V gene lookup returns CDR1 SNHLY and CDR2 FYNNEI. This chain's CDR3 is CASSAGQRSEAFF. The CDR3 nucleotides read TGTGCCAGCAGTGCGGGGCAAAGGAGTGAAGCTTTCTTT.

This sequence joins TRBV7-6 and TRBJ1-5, with 7 bases aligning to TRBD1. This CDR3 is 16 amino acids long. The V gene end was trimmed by 4 bases and the J gene end by 1 base; junction bases not matched to a gene: 7. The germline V gene has CDR1 SGHVS and CDR2 FNYEAQ. CDR3 amino acids: CASSSEGAVSNQPQHF. The CDR3 DNA follows: TGTGCCAGCAGCTCCGAGGGGGCTGTCAGCAATCAGCCCCAGCATTTT.

The V gene is TRBV28, the J gene TRBJ1-4, with D possibly being TRBD1 (5 bases). The length of the CDR3 is 12 residues. Germline CDR1 reads MDHEN; CDR2 reads SYDVKM. V was shortened by 8 bases and J by 9 bases, with 13 bases between the two germline ends. In nucleotides, the CDR3 is TGTGCCAGCGGTCAGGGAGGGAAAAAACTGTTTTTT. This gives the protein CASGQGGKKLFF.

The V gene is TRBV11-2, the J gene TRBJ1-1, with 7 bases identical to TRBD1. The CDR3 covers 12 residues. From germline, CDR1 is SGHAT and CDR2 FQNNGV. The trim removed 5 bases at V and 8 bases at J, leaving 5 bases unmatched. The CDR3 nucleotides read TGTGCCAGCAGCACGACAGGGTTAGAAGCTTTCTTT. Translation: CASSTTGLEAFF. Supplemented by reference TRBV11-2 and TRBJ1-1, the full variable domain reads EAGVAQSPRYKIIEKRQSVAFWCNPISGHATLYWYQQILGQGPKLLIQFQNNGVVDDSQLPKDRFSAERLKGVDSTLKIQPAKLEDSAVYLCASSTTGLEAFFGQGTRLTVV.

The rearrangement uses TRBV9 and TRBJ1-3; D uncertain. Per the germline V gene, CDR1 is SGDLS and CDR2 is YYNGEE. The CDR3 is made up of 15 amino acids. Trimming pared 0 bases from V and 0 bases from J, leaving 7 bases between. CDR3 DNA: TGTGCCAGCAGCGTAGCACAGCTCTCTGGAAACACCATATATTTT. Amino acid sequence: CASSVAQLSGNTIYF.

The chain has TRBV27 and TRBJ1-1; D is uncertain. V was trimmed by 5 bases and J by 6 bases, leaving 19 bases between them. CDR1 is MNHEY, CDR2 SMNVEV, per germline (reference sequence). This CDR3 is 15 amino acids long. In DNA, the CDR3 is TGTGCCAGCAGTGACGAAGCTTTAGGGATCCCTGAAGCTTTCTTT. Translated: CASSDEALGIPEAFF.

The chain has TRBV29-1 and TRBJ2-1; possibly TRBD2 for D (7 bases). The V gene lost 1 base and the J gene lost 6 bases, with 10 bases spanning the gap. The germline V gene encodes CDR1 SQVTM and CDR2 ANQGSEA. The length of the CDR3 is 13 residues. The CDR3 is CSVEGGGGNEQFF. Here the CDR3 DNA reads TGCAGCGTTGAAGGAGGGGGGGGCAATGAGCAGTTCTTC.

This clone was counted once. This sequence joins TRBV4-1 and TRBJ2-1; 7 nucleotides line up with TRBD2. Germline CDR1 and CDR2: MGHRA and YSYEKL. The CDR3 extends over 17 amino acids. Trimming removed 0 bases from V and 6 bases from J; junction bases left unmatched: 11. Here the CDR3 reads CASSQDGAGALLNEQFF. For the CDR3, the DNA is TGCGCCAGCAGCCAAGATGGGGCGGGAGCCCTCCTCAATGAGCAGTTCTTC.

The chain joins TRBV27 to TRBJ2-3; 12 positions agree with TRBD2. V shed 5 bases and J 4 bases; nucleotides not matched to a gene: 19. This CDR3 has 20 amino acids. Looked up from germline, CDR1 is MNHEY and CDR2 is SMNVEV (reference sequence). The CDR3 coding sequence is TGTGCCAGCAGTGACGCCGCCCTACTAGCGGGAGGAGGGAGCGCAGATACGCAGTATTTT. This sequence encodes CASSDAALLAGGGSADTQYF.

The rearrangement uses TRBV11-2 and TRBJ2-1; D possibly corresponds to TRBD2 (6 bases). The V end lost 1 base, the J end lost 5 bases, and 9 bases lay between the germline ends. CDR3 size: 14 residues. CDR1 is SGHAT and CDR2 is FQNNGV in the germline V gene. DNA of the CDR3: TGTGCCAGCAGCTTAGCTAGCGCTAACAATGAGCAGTTCTTC. Its protein product is CASSLASANNEQFF.

On this clone itself: This specimen includes other DNA sequences encoding the same CDR3. This chain joins TRBV5-4 and TRBJ2-5; D call uncertain. Deletions cut 0 bases from V and 5 bases from J, with 8 bases between. CDR1 SGHNT and CDR2 YYREEE come from the germline V gene (reference sequence). This CDR3 comprises 13 residues. The CDR3 loop reads CASSLGLRETQYF. CDR3 DNA sequence: TGTGCCAGCAGCTTGGGTCTGAGGGAGACCCAGTACTTC.

The gene calls are TRBV11-2 and TRBJ1-2; 7 bases align to TRBD1. The germline V gene has CDR1 SGHAT and CDR2 FQNNGV. This CDR3 region has 15 residues. Trimming cost V 0 bases and J 7 bases; bases outside gene matches: 8. CDR3 sequence reads: CASSLDFRAGGGYTF. For the CDR3, the DNA is TGTGCCAGCAGCTTAGATTTTAGGGCAGGGGGTGGCTACACCTTC.

CDR3 sequence (DNA): TGTGCCAGCAGTTACTCTTGGGCGGGAGACACCGGGGAGCTGTTTTTT. Protein product: CASSYSWAGDTGELFF. The V call is TRBV6-5, the J call TRBJ2-2, with TRBD2 matching 7 bases. Germline CDR1 reads MNHEY; CDR2 reads SVGAGI. Trimming at V came to 0 bases and at J to 3 bases, leaving 4 bases not matched to a gene. This CDR3 region has 16 residues.

The chain joins TRBV5-5 to TRBJ2-7, with 11 bases lining up with TRBD2. V lost 2 bases and J lost 4; bases outside the gene matches: 5. Per the germline V gene, CDR1 is SGHKS and CDR2 is YYEKEE (reference sequence). The CDR3 spans 15 residues. The CDR3: CASSLVGTSGYEQYF. In nucleotides, the CDR3 is TGTGCCAGCAGCTTAGTGGGGACTAGCGGTTACGAGCAGTACTTC.

This rearrangement joins TRBV27 to TRBJ2-7, with D maybe TRBD2 (6 bases). The germline gives CDR1 MNHEY, CDR2 SMNVEV (reference sequence). This CDR3 is 16 amino acids long. Trimming shortened V by 0 bases and J by 3 bases, and 15 bases separated the two germline ends. The CDR3 nucleotides are TGTGCCAGCAGTTTATCGATAGCTAGCGACCACTACGAGCAGTACTTC. Translation gives CASSLSIASDHYEQYF.

The chain recombines TRBV18 with TRBJ2-3, with TRBD1 matching over 11 bases. CDR1 and CDR2 from the germline V gene are KGHSH and LQKENI. This CDR3 comprises 18 residues. The J segment lost 3 bases and the V segment lost 1 base, leaving 9 bases of the junction unmatched. The CDR3 DNA reads as TGTGCCAGCTCACCACTTATAACCGGGACAGGGGGGACAGATACGCAGTATTTT. It encodes CASSPLITGTGGTDTQYF.

V usage is TRBV5-4 and J usage is TRBJ2-4; 7 bases map to TRBD2. Germline values: CDR1 SGHNT, CDR2 YYREEE (reference sequence). Germline trimming cut 3 bases from V and 3 bases from J; bases unmatched to any gene: 9. There are 16 residues in the CDR3. This CDR3 reads CASSSGLVIGKNIQYF. The CDR3 nucleotides read TGTGCCAGCAGCTCAGGACTAGTAATAGGCAAAAACATTCAGTACTTC.

This clone was seen a handful of times. Here the CDR3 reads CASSLDGNYGYTF. CDR3 nucleotide sequence: TGTGCCAGCAGCTTGGACGGTAACTATGGCTACACCTTC. The chain uses TRBV7-3 and TRBJ1-2; D is unclear. The V and J ends lost 3 bases and 1 base respectively, with 6 bases between them. The CDR3 is 13 residues long. Looked up from germline, CDR1 is SGHTA and CDR2 is FQGTGA.

This sequence joins TRBV27 and TRBJ2-4; no reliable D call. Germline CDR1 reads MNHEY; CDR2 reads SMNVEV (reference sequence). This CDR3 spans 15 amino acids. V lost 2 bases and J 0 bases, leaving 8 bases between the germline ends. The CDR3 here is CASSLVGLAKNIQYF. The CDR3 bases are TGTGCCAGCAGTTTAGTTGGGCTAGCCAAAAACATTCAGTACTTC.

The chain combines TRBV7-7 with TRBJ2-1, with 7 bases identical to TRBD2. Trimming removed 5 bases from V and 5 bases from J; junction bases left unmatched: 15. The CDR3 sequence is 17 residues long. Germline CDR1 is SSHAT and CDR2 is FNYEAQ (reference sequence). CDR3 nucleotide sequence: TGTGCCAGCAGCCCCCTCGGCATAGGACTAGACGACAATGAGCAGTTCTTC. Translation: CASSPLGIGLDDNEQFF.

This clone was detected a few times. The chain recombines TRBV7-9 with TRBJ1-3; D is uncertain. CDR1 SEHNR and CDR2 FQNEAQ come from the germline V gene (reference sequence). CDR3 size: 14 residues. The V end was cut by 1 base, the J end by 2 bases, with 6 bases between. CDR3 protein: CASSLVAAGNTIYF. The CDR3 DNA is TGTGCCAGCAGCTTAGTCGCAGCTGGAAACACCATATATTTT.

The genes are TRBV28 and TRBJ2-7; D remains ambiguous. This CDR3 comprises 12 residues. Germline-derived CDR1 and CDR2 are MDHEN and SYDVKM. Trimming took 1 base from V and 6 from J, leaving 7 bases between them. Here the CDR3 DNA reads TGTGCCAGCAGTTTATCCCCGGTCGAGCAGTACTTC. As protein: CASSLSPVEQYF.

This chain uses TRBV5-1 with TRBJ2-4; 7 bases align to TRBD2. Trimming at V came to 3 bases and at J to 1 base, leaving 16 bases not matched to a gene. The CDR3 runs to 19 residues. Germline loops: CDR1 SGHRS, CDR2 YFSETQ. In nucleotides, the CDR3 is TGCGCCAGCAGCTATAATAGCGGGTCCCCCGGCGGGGCCAAAAACATTCAGTACTTC. Encoded protein: CASSYNSGSPGGAKNIQYF.

The V gene is TRBV28, the J gene TRBJ2-5; D possibly corresponds to TRBD1 (6 bases). The J call may not be correct, given that the DNA end is closer to TRBJ2-7. Germline assignment: CDR1 MDHEN and CDR2 SYDVKM. This CDR3 has 15 amino acids. CDR3 nucleotide sequence: TGTGCCAGCAGTGGGTCTGGGACAAGGCTCTACGAGCAGTACTTC. Protein sequence: CASSGSGTRLYEQYF.

The J gene is TRBJ2-5, the V gene TRBV11-1; possibly TRBD1 or TRBD2 for D (6 bases each). The CDR3 runs 16 residues. The V end was cut by 0 bases, the J end by 2 bases, with 13 bases between. Germline V lookup: CDR1 SGHAT, CDR2 FQDESV (reference sequence). CDR3 in amino acids: CASSLAGGSIQETQYF. The DNA of the CDR3 is TGTGCCAGCAGCTTAGCAGGGGGGTCTATTCAAGAGACCCAGTACTTC.

The chain recombines TRBV5-1 with TRBJ1-3; the D is unclear. The CDR3 spans 12 residues. The ends were cut back, 0 bases at V and 4 bases at J, with 2 bases in the middle. Germline loops: CDR1 SGHRS, CDR2 YFSETQ. The chain's CDR3 is CASSLEGNTIYF. The CDR3 nucleotides read TGCGCCAGCAGCTTGGAAGGAAACACCATATATTTT. Full variable domain (outside the CDR3, taken from reference TRBV5-1 and TRBJ1-3): KAGVTQTPRYLIKTRGQQVTLSCSPISGHRSVSWYQQTPGQGLQFLFEYFSETQRNKGNFPGRFSGRQFSNSRSEMNVSTLELGDSALYLCASSLEGNTIYFGEGSWLTVV.

This clone was detected once. V is TRBV29-1 and J is TRBJ1-2; possible D gene TRBD1, 5 bases. Germline lookup yields CDR1 SQVTM and CDR2 ANQGSEA. This CDR3 is 13 amino acids long. Trimming took off 4 bases at V and 2 bases at J, with 11 bases between the two ends. CDR3 bases: TGCAGCGTTGCCACGGGACGGAACTATGGCTACACCTTC. Translation: CSVATGRNYGYTF.

The count of this clone is one. The chain links TRBV28 to TRBJ1-1; 9 nucleotides align to TRBD1. V was pared by 4 bases and J by 4 bases, with 7 bases of the junction left unmatched. This CDR3 spans 15 amino acids. Germline V gives CDR1 MDHEN, CDR2 SYDVKM. The DNA for the CDR3 is TGTGCCAGCAGTTCCCCGGACAGGGGAGGCACTGAAGCTTTCTTT. It encodes CASSSPDRGGTEAFF.

The chain's CDR3 is CASTPLRDIGALNQPQHF. In DNA form, the CDR3 reads TGTGCCAGCACCCCATTAAGGGACATTGGGGCCCTCAATCAGCCCCAGCATTTT. The chain recombines TRBV2 with TRBJ1-5, with D possibly being TRBD1 (6 bases). This CDR3 region has 18 residues. CDR1 is SNHLY and CDR2 is FYNNEI in the germline V gene. V shed 7 bases and J shed 3 bases, with 25 bases lying between them. The full variable domain, completed using reference TRBV2 and TRBJ1-5, is EPEVTQTPSHQVTQMGQEVILRCVPISNHLYFYWYRQILGQKVEFLVSFYNNEISEKSEIFDDQFSVERPDGSNFTLKIRSTKLEDSAMYFCASTPLRDIGALNQPQHFGDGTRLSIL.

CDR3 sequence (DNA): TGTGCCAGTAGTACCTCCGGGACCAGCTACGAGCAGTACTTC. Its translation is CASSTSGTSYEQYF. The chain combines TRBV19 with TRBJ2-7; TRBD1 or TRBD2 may be the D gene (5 bases each). This CDR3 contains 14 residues. V lost 4 bases to trimming and J lost 3 bases, with 13 bases between them. The germline gives CDR1 LNHDA, CDR2 SQIVND (reference sequence).

The chain combines TRBV5-4 with TRBJ2-7; TRBD1 aligns across 7 bases. CDR3 length equals 14 residues. Germline V gene sequence: CDR1 SGHNT, CDR2 YYREEE (reference sequence). V trimming: 1 base; J trimming: 4 bases; junction bases outside the gene matches: 5. Written as DNA, the CDR3 is TGTGCCAGCAGCTTGAAAGGGGGCAGGTACGAGCAGTACTTC. It translates to CASSLKGGRYEQYF. Using reference TRBV5-4 and TRBJ2-7 for the parts outside the CDR3, the full variable domain is ETGVTQSPTHLIKTRGQQVTLRCSSQSGHNTVSWYQQALGQGPQFIFQYYREEENGRGNFPPRFSGLQFPNYSSELNVNALELDDSALYLCASSLKGGRYEQYFGPGTRLTVT.

The V call is TRBV5-6, the J call TRBJ1-2; 8 bases fit TRBD1. The CDR3 length is 14 residues. Germline loops: CDR1 SGHDT, CDR2 YYEEEE. Germline trimming cut 2 bases from V and 5 bases from J; bases unmatched to any gene: 5. CDR3 protein: CASSFFRGRYGYTF. CDR3 DNA sequence: TGTGCCAGCAGCTTCTTCAGGGGGCGTTATGGCTACACCTTC. Using reference TRBV5-6 and TRBJ1-2 for the parts outside the CDR3, the full variable domain is DAGVTQSPTHLIKTRGQQVTLRCSPKSGHDTVSWYQQALGQGPQFIFQYYEEEERQRGNFPDRFSGHQFPNYSSELNVNALLLGDSALYLCASSFFRGRYGYTFGSGTRLTVV.